This T cell receptor beta chain was profiled in a study of regulatory T cells in long-lasting Graves disease (dated by TCRdb to the early 2020s). Regarding the study in general: Newly diagnosed Graves' disease patients had taken antithyroid drugs for less than 3 months. Persistent Graves' disease patients were compared with newly diagnosed Graves' disease patients by peripheral blood TCR sequencing and RNA sequencing. TCR sequencing covered some 13 persistent and 20 or so newly diagnosed Graves' disease patients, 33 samples in total. The study was registered as a clinical trial and conducted in China. The paper's findings and limits, for the study overall: More public clonotypes were shared among persistent patients (2,741) than among newly diagnosed patients (roughly 1,000). Compared with newly diagnosed patients, persistent Graves' disease patients had lower TCR Shannon entropy and fewer highly expanded clones, which suggests clonal expansion. Only the TCR beta chain was sequenced and analyzed. As a limitation, the authors acknowledged that the small sample size may reduce accuracy. Because the primary lesion, thyroid tissue, could not be accessed, the study looked at peripheral blood alone.

Libraries were prepared through multiplex PCR. Sequencing was performed on an Illumina HiSeq 4000. To build TCR beta libraries, CDR3 regions were amplified by Arm-PCR using iRepertoire HTBI primers. Before sequencing, the PCR products went through gel purification. The study's own analysis went as follows. Gene usage analysis of CDR3 amino acid clonotypes relied on the 55 to 80 TRBV and 14 TRBJ segments identified across samples. COPE and FqMerger were used to merge the filtered high-quality paired reads into contigs. BLAST was used to align contigs to IMGT TRBV, TRBD and TRBJ reference genes, with CDR3 defined following IMGT. Highly expanded clones were defined as clonotypes with a frequency above 0.1%. Repertoire diversity was measured by Shannon entropy, and V-J evenness by the Gini coefficient. A clonotype found in more than one individual was treated as public. Using fastp at Q25 and MiXCR, TCRdb reprocessed the public reads and kept productive beta chains. Rows are combined by CDR3 protein, so each entry shows the most common genes and DNA. The V and J calls and clone size are TCRdb's, not the authors'. The sample table lists around 240,000 distinct CDR3 sequences, approximately 20% of them with a count of one. 12% to 15% of the sample goes to the ten largest clones.

Turning to this clonotype: This receptor's antigen is unknown. Being one base from a much bigger clone, this may be a read error.

This specimen's time point label, per the study, means: newly diagnosed GD, antithyroid drugs for less than 3 months. For both TCR sequencing and RNA sequencing, RNA was extracted from PBMCs using TRIzol. The diagnosis of Graves' disease followed American Thyroid Association guidelines. Patients were recruited from an endocrinology department in Xi'an, China. Each patient gave about 10 milliliters of peripheral blood, collected in an EDTA anticoagulant tube. PBMCs were isolated by Ficoll Paque Plus density gradient separation without further T cell sorting. An Agilent 2100 Bioanalyzer and agarose gel were used to check RNA quality, and a NanoDrop 2000 was used to measure RNA concentration. These data were also reused for a study on T cells in Graves' hyperthyroidism and ophthalmopathy. The second study's paper adds: Stable Graves' hyperthyroidism was defined as no progression to ophthalmopathy during 18 months of follow-up. The hyperthyroidism patients were between 18 and 65 years old and newly diagnosed, with a disease duration of less than 2 months. The study excluded patients with uncontrolled infections, other autoimmune diseases, pregnancy or lactation. Diagnoses were based on clinical symptoms, serum thyroxine and TRAb, thyroid ultrasound and orbital computed tomography. A first-round RT-PCR of the TCR CDR3 used the HTBI primer set with the Qiagen OneStep RT-PCR kit. Blood samples also contained most of the expanded thyroid clonotypes (frequency above 0.001), which suggests that blood repertoires may reflect thyroid immune responses. A model built on a 13 V-J signature distinguished ophthalmopathy from stable hyperthyroidism, reaching about 88% sensitivity and around 81% specificity in cross-validation and 80%/75% in testing. In validation, the model predicted progression to ophthalmopathy with approximately 70% sensitivity and 72.22% specificity, a median of around 6.6 months before onset. To identify TCR V-J signatures that set the groups apart, the researchers used a discovery cohort of more than 95 patients, made up of some 41 with Graves' ophthalmopathy and 55 to 65 with stable Graves' hyperthyroidism. Prospective prediction of ophthalmopathy was tested in an independent validation cohort consisting of some 19 hyperthyroidism patients and over 15 patients who later progressed to ophthalmopathy. For training and testing, the 100 or so patients in the discovery cohort were randomly divided in a 7:3 ratio. Thyroid tissue and blood T-cell repertoires from six Graves' hyperthyroidism patients were also compared in the study. Once sampling was done, hyperthyroidism patients were given methimazole at a starting dose of 30 mg daily, whereas ophthalmopathy patients were given high-dose intravenous methylprednisolone. A second multiplex PCR round built the libraries, followed by size selection and purification. Sequencing of the libraries was done on an Illumina HiSeq2000 using paired-end 100 bp reads. SOAPnuke was used to process the raw data, throwing out any read that contained adapters or uncalled bases, had a mean Phred below 15, or lacked an exact constant-primer or identifier match. COPE v1.2.5 was used to merge high-quality paired reads, and clonotypes were defined as unique nucleotide sequences. MiTCR v1.1 was used to align clonotypes to the IMGT TRBV, TRBD and TRBJ reference segments. Only V-J combinations with frequency above 0.0001, covering approximately 99% of repertoires, were analysed. A TCS score was defined as the ratio of F50 (clonal expansion) to E x V (chaos), with BLOSUM62-based TCRdist applied between CDR3 peptides within each V-J. Welch's t-statistics and random forest reduced approximately 520 V-J features to about 12, which were used in a naive Bayes classifier (R e1071). No statistical method was used to fix the sample size in advance, and group allocation was not hidden from the investigators. TCR Vbeta CDR3 sequencing of 130 to 150 peripheral blood samples (over 40 ophthalmopathy, 75 hyperthyroidism and 17 progressor patients) is reported in the paper.

Sequencing was performed on peripheral blood mononuclear cells (PBMCs), taken at new diagnosis, from a patient treated with antithyroid drugs. The clonotype originates from a woman younger than 45 with Graves disease. Donor details come from another sample of the same person, matched by shared clones.

The nucleotide sequence is TGTGCCAGCAGTGAGGCCGGGGCGGACACTAAAGCTTTCTTT. It is translated as CASSEAGADTKAFF. The sequence is built from TRBV6-1 and TRBJ1-1, and perhaps TRBD1 as D gene, on 5 matching bases. CDR1 and CDR2 are drawn from the germline V gene: MNHNS, SASEGT. The CDR3 numbers 14 residues from cysteine through phenylalanine. The kept DNA is CDR3 alone, 42 bases in frame from the first base.